The rows below give T cell receptor beta chains drawn from one sample of a study of response to subunit inactivated influenza vaccine. TCRdb redid the calling of the RT-PCR reads with MiXCR, one entry per CDR3 protein. The data hold roughly 540,000 distinct CDR3 sequences, with approximately 22% observed a single time. This same sample was also part of a study on T cells expressing NK-cell markers.

The sample consisted of CD4+ T cells sorted from PBMCs, taken 11 to 12 days after vaccination. Receptor source: a man between 50 and 59 years old who received an inactivated influenza vaccine. The CDR3 runs from the conserved cysteine through the conserved F or W. A D gene is named only where the DNA matches it firmly. Only some rows state a clone size, as once, few, many or a class for expanded clones.

15 TRBD1 TRBJ2-5 few TRBV12-5 TGTGCTAGTGGTGCCGGGACAGGGGGCCTAGAGACCCAGTACTTC CASGAGTGGLETQYF
14 . TRBJ2-7 many TRBV29-1 TGCAGCGTTGAAGAAGGGCAGAGGTCCTACGAGCAGTACTTC CSVEEGQRSYEQYF
14 . TRBJ2-1 once TRBV15 TGTGCCACCAGCAGAGGTCTCAGGGATGATGAGCAGTTCTTC CATSRGLRDDEQFF
15 . TRBJ1-5 many TRBV15 TGTGCCACCAGCAGAGATAAGGGGAACAATCAGCCCCAGCATTTT CATSRDKGNNQPQHF
13 . TRBJ2-1 few TRBV2 TGTGCCAGCAGTGAAACAGGGTTCAATGAGCAGTTCTTC CASSETGFNEQFF
13 . TRBJ2-7 few TRBV6-2/TRBV6-3 TGTGCCAGCAGTCGATGGAGGTTCGACGAGCAGTACTTC CASSRWRFDEQYF
15 . TRBJ1-5 few TRBV15 TGTGCCACCAGCAGAGATCGAGCAGGCTATGCGCCCCAGCATTTT CATSRDRAGYAPQHF
15 . TRBJ1-5 . TRBV6-1 TGTGCCAGCAGAATTCAGGTTTGGAGCAATCAGCCCCAGCATTTT CASRIQVWSNQPQHF
13 . TRBJ2-1 . TRBV11-3 TGTGCCAGCAGCGCTTCTGTTGACAATGAGCAGTTCTTC CASSASVDNEQFF
17 . TRBJ1-2 once TRBV4-3 TGCGCCAGCAGCTACTATGGCTGGCAGGTGACTAACTATGGCTACACCTTC CASSYYGWQVTNYGYTF
14 . TRBJ1-2 many TRBV6-5 TGTGCCAGCAGTTACCTACAGTCCGGCTATGGCTACACCTTC CASSYLQSGYGYTF
15 TRBD1 TRBJ1-3 . TRBV20-1 TGCAGTGCCTGGACAGGGCCGAGCTCTGGAAACACCATATATTTT CSAWTGPSSGNTIYF
18 TRBD2 TRBJ2-4 . TRBV11-2 TGTGCCAGCAGCTCCCTGGGTGACGGGGGGGACACCAAAAACATTCAGTACTTC CASSSLGDGGDTKNIQYF
16 TRBD1 TRBJ1-3 . TRBV2 TGTGCCAGCAGTTTCTCGGGACAGGAGACTGGAAACACCATATATTTT CASSFSGQETGNTIYF
14 TRBD1 TRBJ1-4 . TRBV5-1 TGCGCCAGCAGCGCGGGACAGGGGGTTGAAAAACTGTTTTTT CASSAGQGVEKLFF
16 . TRBJ1-4 . TRBV10-3 TGTGCCATCAGCCCCGGGACTCGGACGTCTAATGAAAAACTGTTTTTT CAISPGTRTSNEKLFF
15 . TRBJ1-3 . TRBV7-8 TGTGCCAGCAGCTTAGCGACTATCTCTGGAAACACCATATATTTT CASSLATISGNTIYF
14 . TRBJ2-2 . TRBV29-1 TGCAGCGTTAGGCCAGGGGGGATCACCGGGGAGCTGTTTTTT CSVRPGGITGELFF
15 . TRBJ2-1 few TRBV5-6 TGTGCCAGCGGCGAATTAGGGGCCTCGTCCAATGAGCAGTTCTTC CASGELGASSNEQFF
15 TRBD2 TRBJ2-1 . TRBV15 TGTGCCACCCAGAACTTAGCGGGACCCCACAATGAGCAGTTCTTC CATQNLAGPHNEQFF
14 . TRBJ1-2 few TRBV6-5 TGTGCCAGCAGTTCCCGGGGGTCCTTAGGCGACTACACCTTC CASSSRGSLGDYTF
15 . TRBJ2-4 few TRBV3-1 TGTGCCAGCAGCCAAGGAATCCTTATGGGGAACATTCAGTACTTC CASSQGILMGNIQYF
13 . TRBJ2-5 . TRBV4-2 TGTGCCAGCAGCCAAGATTTTCTTGAGACCCAGTACTTC CASSQDFLETQYF
14 TRBD2 TRBJ2-3 . TRBV5-1 TGCGCCACCTCGGGGGGACTAGCCGCAGATACGCAGTATTTT CATSGGLAADTQYF
16 . TRBJ2-1 many TRBV18 TGTGCCAGCTCATCTCGACAGGAGAGCTCCTACAATGAGCAGTTCTTC CASSSRQESSYNEQFF
12 . TRBJ2-3 few TRBV6-2/TRBV6-3 TGTGCCAGCAGTTACGGAGTTGACACGCAGTATTTT CASSYGVDTQYF
16 TRBD1 TRBJ1-3 many TRBV20-1 TGCAGTGCTAGAAACCACGACAGGGCGGCTGGAAACACCATATATTTT CSARNHDRAAGNTIYF
16 TRBD1 TRBJ2-7 many TRBV25-1 TGTGCCAGCAGTCCCCAAACGGGACAGCAGTTACACGAGCAGTACTTC CASSPQTGQQLHEQYF
14 TRBD1 TRBJ2-7 few TRBV29-1 TGCAGCGTTGAAGCGTGGGACAGGGGATTGGGGCAGTACTTC CSVEAWDRGLGQYF
19 TRBD2 TRBJ2-3 many TRBV28 TGTGCCAGCAGTTTATCGTCTTATCTGCGGCGGGAGGGCCAAGATACGCAGTATTTT CASSLSSYLRREGQDTQYF
18 TRBD2 TRBJ2-3 few TRBV6-5 TGTGCCAGCAGTTACTCGTCTAGCGGGGGGGGTAGCACAGATACGCAGTATTTT CASSYSSSGGGSTDTQYF
16 TRBD2 TRBJ2-5 . TRBV7-9 TGTGCCAGCAGCTCCACGGCCCGGGGGGGCCGGTGGACCCAGTACTTC CASSSTARGGRWTQYF
15 TRBD1 TRBJ1-2 . TRBV7-9 TGTGCCAGCAGCTTGAGCTGGGGACAGGGGAGTGGCTACACCTTC CASSLSWGQGSGYTF
14 . TRBJ2-5 once TRBV20-1 TGCAGTGCGCGGACCCGTCTGGGCGGGGAGACCCAGTACTTC CSARTRLGGETQYF
12 TRBD2 TRBJ2-3 . TRBV29-1 TGCATCATTAGCGGGAACACAGATACGCAGTATTTT CIISGNTDTQYF
12 . TRBJ1-5 many TRBV29-1 TGCAGCGTTGGTGGGGGGGATCAGCCCCAGCATTTT CSVGGGDQPQHF
14 TRBD1 TRBJ2-7 . TRBV10-3 TGTGCCATCAGTGGAGCAGAGGGGGCTAAGGAGCAGTACTTC CAISGAEGAKEQYF
17 TRBD2 TRBJ2-2 . TRBV28 TGTGCCAGCAGACGAAGGACTAGCGGGAGAGACACCGGGGAGCTGTTTTTT CASRRRTSGRDTGELFF
19 . TRBJ2-6 . TRBV18 TGTGCCAGCTCACCAACCCCGGGACGGTTCATCTCTGGGGCCAACGTCCTGACTTTC CASSPTPGRFISGANVLTF
15 TRBD1 TRBJ2-7 . TRBV5-1 TGCGCCAGCAGCGCTGGACCTGGGACAGCCTACGAGCAGTACTTC CASSAGPGTAYEQYF